The clone carrying this T cell receptor beta chain was seen ten or more times. Its antigen is currently unknown. The sample originates from a study of T-cell memory formation after mild COVID-19. Study results and limitations: Mainly in CM and EM were contracting CD4+ clones; CD8+ were in EMRA.

TCRdb analysed the 5' RACE reads with MiXCR anew, one entry per CDR3 protein. The sample holds about 29,000 distinct CDR3 sequences, roughly an eighth seen once. Trimming removed 3 bases from V and 5 bases from J; junction bases left unmatched: 3. Looked up from germline, CDR1 is SGHRS and CDR2 is YFSETQ. The CDR3 is 14 amino acids. The chain is built from TRBV5-1 and TRBJ2-3; 10 nucleotides align to TRBD2. This clonotype originated in an adult woman who had mild COVID-19 (a few samples of this study predate the infection). Cell type and time point are not known. The specimen was PBMCs or a T cell subset sorted from them (not recorded which). The CDR3 DNA sequence: TGCGCCAGCAGCTCCACTAGCGGGGTAGATACGCAGTATTTT. Translating it yields CASSSTSGVDTQYF.